This TCR beta chain was found in a study of regulatory T cells in long-lasting Graves disease. Study-wide context: The term persistent Graves' disease signified upward of 5 years on antithyroid drugs with positive TSH receptor antibodies.

Regarding the study as a whole: Graves' patients with persistent disease showed TCR diversity lower than patients newly diagnosed. TRBV28, TRBJ1-2 and TRBJ2-5 were segments that persistent disease favored.

Germline V CDR1 and CDR2: SNHLY, FYNNEI. The V end lost 6 bases, the J end lost 3 bases, and 12 bases lay between the germline ends. The CDR3 is 15 residues long. Time point given: persistent/refractory GD, antithyroid drugs over 5 years with positive TRAb. PBMCs provided the RNA from which the TCR library was made. A volume of roughly 9.1 milliliters of peripheral blood was collected in EDTA tubes. Both iRepertoire HTBI primers and Arm-PCR of CDR3 regions were used to build the TCR beta libraries. TCRdb used MiXCR to reprocess the multiplex PCR reads, holding one entry per CDR3 protein. The data hold 500,000 to 800,000 distinct CDR3 sequences, with about 30% observed a single time. This clonotype showed up just a few times. Its antigen remains unknown.

The sequenced sample was peripheral blood mononuclear cells (PBMCs), obtained when the disease was refractory, from a patient treated with antithyroid drugs. The clonotype was recovered from a female donor with Graves disease. The chain is built from TRBV2 and TRBJ2-6, with D tentatively TRBD2 (5 bases). Here the CDR3 reads CASSLSEGGANVLTF. The CDR3 DNA reads as TGTGCCAGCAGCCTCTCCGAGGGTGGGGCCAACGTCCTGACTTTC.